The sequence of this TCR beta chain was determined in a study of T cell responses to AZD1222 COVID-19 vaccine (dated by TCRdb to the early 2020s). Concerning the study at large: TCR sequencing was performed for 233 trial participants, of whom some 200 were given two doses of AZD1222 and about 25 were given two doses of MenACWY control vaccine. Trial participants were enrolled by age into 18-55, 56-69 and 70-plus year subgroups, with around 150, 28 and 57 TCR-sequenced participants respectively. General conclusions and limits of the study: Most participants were white British and females outnumbered males, and the authors suggested that clonal diversity may have been underestimated. After two AZD1222 doses, spike-specific TCR breadth and depth were significantly higher than at day 0 and than in MenACWY recipients. Only a handful of AZD1222 recipients were SARS-CoV-2 seropositive at baseline, limiting conclusions about previously exposed vaccinees. In the small 56-69-year group, the increase in depth fell short of significance, most likely because of low power. Because no day 14 peak-response samples were available, repertoires were characterized only after the peak T cell response. Vaccine-associated CD4 TCRs spanned the whole spike protein, with dominant responses in regions 160-218 and 743-854. Reportedly, almost half of the unique spike-specific TCRs recognized epitopes lying outside the regions that are mutated in the B.1.351 and B.1.1.7 variants.

Turning to this clone: Its recognized antigen is unknown. Nothing much larger sits one base from this clone, and base qualities are not available.

The sample's time point label is to be understood as: about 28 days (+/-7) after the second vaccine dose. AZD1222 recipients whose second dose came at about 4 weeks and those whose second dose came at about 12 weeks were combined into one group, since spike-specific TCR depth and breadth did not differ between the two schedules. Vaccinee samples came from UK trials COV001 and COV002, including a single-blind randomized controlled phase 2/3 trial of AZD1222 (ChAdOx1 nCoV-19) in healthy adults. Trial participant PBMC samples were collected at day 0 and day 28 after the second dose for TCRbeta chain sequencing. The CDR3 sequence holds 16 residues, the cysteine and phenylalanine included. The retained sequence is limited to the CDR3, 48 bases, with the frame set at the first base. The germline V gene supplies CDR1 MGHRA and CDR2 YSYEKL. V and J are trimmed by 4 bases and 6 bases, and the gene matches miss 9 bases of the junction.

The CDR3 regions of human TCRbeta chains were subjected to immunosequencing. Per the original workflow: Repertoire TCRs were matched against a reference library of SARS-CoV-2-specific TCRs generated with the MIRA antigen-specificity platform. Breadth was defined as the fraction of unique TCRs that were SARS-CoV-2-associated. Depth was defined as the fraction of total T cells that were SARS-CoV-2-associated. Using the MIRA data, each spike-specific TCR was assigned both to the spike region to which the TCR was reactive and to a CD4 or CD8 class. Log10-transformed breadth and depth values were compared by one-way ANOVA with Sidak's multiple comparisons tests. This is the immuneACCESS table as TCRdb keeps it, with only in-frame sequences that have V and J called. A part of the clones is gone; compared with another copy, unresolved V genes explain less than half, and the rest is unexplained. V, J and clone size derive from that table, while D and trimming were established from the DNA sequence. This sample holds fewer than 120,000 clones; roughly 90% were observed only once. The ten biggest clones cover about 2.6% of the sample.

The sequences come from peripheral blood, collected 28 days after the second AZD1222 dose. The rearrangement combines TRBV4-1 with TRBJ1-5, and 10 junction bases match TRBD1. This receptor was taken from an adult who received the AZD1222 COVID-19 vaccine. The CDR3 protein sequence reads: CASSPSDRGRFQPQHF. In nucleotides, the sequence is TGCGCCAGCAGCCCTTCGGACAGGGGGAGGTTTCAGCCCCAGCATTTT.